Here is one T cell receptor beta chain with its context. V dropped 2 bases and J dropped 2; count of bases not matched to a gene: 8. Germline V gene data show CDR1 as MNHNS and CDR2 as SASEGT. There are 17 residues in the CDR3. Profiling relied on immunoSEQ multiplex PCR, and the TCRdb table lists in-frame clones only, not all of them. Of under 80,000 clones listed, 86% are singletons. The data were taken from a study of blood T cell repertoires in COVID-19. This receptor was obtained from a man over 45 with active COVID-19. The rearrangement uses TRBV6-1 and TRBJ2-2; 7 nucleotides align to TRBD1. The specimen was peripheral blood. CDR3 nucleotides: TGTGCCAGCAGTGAAAACTGGGGACAGCCTAACACCGGGGAGCTGTTTTTT. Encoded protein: CASSENWGQPNTGELFF.